The 2 T cell receptor beta chains listed next were all sequenced from one sample in a study of T cells in Graves' hyperthyroidism and ophthalmopathy. The investigators amplified TCR beta CDR3 regions from RNA transcripts. The HTBI set primed first-round TCR CDR3 RT-PCR. TCRdb reprocessed the multiplex PCR reads via MiXCR and lists one record per CDR3 protein. The sample contains a few hundred thousand distinct CDR3 sequences, 14% to 15% of which appear only once. The sample comprised blood. The receptors were gathered from a woman aged 30 to 39 with Graves' hyperthyroidism.

This clonotype was counted many times. The chain links TRBV28 to TRBJ2-7; 9 nucleotides line up with TRBD1. Trimming cost V 4 bases and J 3 bases; bases outside gene matches: 16. There are 18 residues in the CDR3. Germline CDR1 and CDR2: MDHEN and SYDVKM. The CDR3, as DNA: TGTGCCAGCAGTTCCTACATGACAACCGGGACAGGGTACTACGAGCAGTACTTC. It translates to CASSSYMTTGTGYYEQYF.

This clonotype was recorded a few times. The chain joins TRBV5-1 to TRBJ2-3, with 10 bases that match TRBD2. Per the germline V gene, CDR1 is SGHRS and CDR2 is YFSETQ. J was trimmed by 0 bases and V by 0 bases; bases with no gene match: 13. CDR3 size: 20 residues. In nucleotides, the CDR3 is TGCGCCAGCAGCTTGGAGCAGCGGGAGGGTCGGGGCCAAAGCACAGATACGCAGTATTTT. It codes for CASSLEQREGRGQSTDTQYF.